The clone carrying this T cell receptor beta chain appeared a few times. Its target is unknown. Researchers made TCR beta libraries by using iRepertoire HTBI primers and running Arm-PCR on CDR3 regions. TCRdb redid the calling of the multiplex PCR reads with MiXCR, one entry per CDR3 protein. The sample comprises 400,000 to 450,000 distinct CDR3 sequences, roughly a quarter of which are singletons, and approximately 28% rests with the top ten. Described time point: persistent/refractory GD, antithyroid drugs over 5 years with positive TRAb. Following extraction of RNA from PBMCs, that RNA was used to make the TCR library. This sample is drawn from a study of regulatory T cells in long-lasting Graves disease. V was cut by 0 bases and J by 4 bases, with 9 bases left in between. CDR3 length: 13 residues. Germline CDR1 and CDR2: GTSNPN and SVGIG (reference sequence). Overall study results and limits: Less diverse TCR repertoires were seen in persistent Graves' patients than in newly diagnosed ones. Preferential use of TRBV28, TRBJ1-2 and TRBJ2-5 was seen in persistent disease.

The sample consisted of peripheral blood mononuclear cells (PBMCs), taken when the disease was refractory, from a patient treated with antithyroid drugs. The TCR comes from a female donor with Graves disease. This sequence joins TRBV30 and TRBJ1-2; D perhaps matches TRBD1 (6 bases). The chain's CDR3 is CAWSVQGRYGYTF. In DNA, the CDR3 is TGTGCCTGGAGTGTACAGGGCCGCTATGGCTACACCTTC.